Listed below are T cell receptor beta chains from one sample, sequenced in a study of blood T cell repertoires in COVID-19. Sequencing was performed with immunoSEQ multiplex PCR; in TCRdb, only in-frame clones are kept and a portion is missing. The top ten hold roughly 5.1% of the sample, which has more than 300,000 clones, roughly four fifths seen once. The sample taken for sequencing was PBMCs or T cells enriched from blood (not recorded which). The receptors come from a woman aged 45-65 years who had recovered from COVID-19. CDR3s include the opening cysteine and the closing phenylalanine or tryptophan. The D gene is left open where the match is weak. Some rows mark clone size as missing; the rest say once, few, many or name a class of expanded clone.

clone_size d_call j_call cdr3_length v_call cdr3_nt cdr3_aa
once TRBD2 TRBJ2-2 17 TRBV5-4 TGTGCCAGCAGCTTGGGCGGGTTAGCGGGAATCGCCGGGGAGCTGTTTTTT CASSLGGLAGIAGELFF
few NA TRBJ1-2 10 TRBV9 TGTGCCAGCGGGGAGGTTGGCTACACCTTC CASGEVGYTF
NA NA TRBJ1-1 18 TRBV21-1 TGTGCCAGCAGCAAAGGGTGGTACAGGGCTCCACGATGGACTGAAGCTTTCTTT CASSKGWYRAPRWTEAFF
NA NA TRBJ1-5 15 TRBV7-8 TGTGCCAGCAGCCGAGACAGAAATAGCAATCAGCCCCAGCATTTT CASSRDRNSNQPQHF
NA NA TRBJ1-2 15 TRBV18 TGTGCCAGCTCACCACCCGACAGTTTTGGTTATGGCTACACCTTC CASSPPDSFGYGYTF
NA NA TRBJ1-3 16 TRBV4-2 TGTGCCAGCAGCCAAGAATCGGGGGGCTCTGGAAACACCATATATTTT CASSQESGGSGNTIYF
NA TRBD1 TRBJ1-2 13 TRBV19 TGTGCCAGTAACCTCCGGGACAGGAGTGGCTACACCTTC CASNLRDRSGYTF
NA NA TRBJ2-6 19 TRBV7-8 TGTGCCAGCAGCTTACCCAAACAGGGAGGGCCCTCTGGGGCCAACGTCCTGACTTTC CASSLPKQGGPSGANVLTF
NA NA TRBJ1-5 15 TRBV30 TGTGCCTGGAGTTTACAAACCACAGCAAATCAGCCCCAGCATTTT CAWSLQTTANQPQHF
NA TRBD1 TRBJ2-7 15 TRBV6-1 TGTGCCAGCAGTGAAACCCCGGGACAGCTCTACGAGCAGTACTTC CASSETPGQLYEQYF
NA NA TRBJ2-2 15 TRBV6-6 TGTGCCAGCAGGGAGGGGTGGGGCAATAGTGGGGAGCTGTTTTTT CASREGWGNSGELFF
NA NA TRBJ1-1 14 TRBV7-6 TGTGCCAGCAGCTTCGAGGGGGTGAACACTGAAGCTTTCTTT CASSFEGVNTEAFF
NA TRBD1 TRBJ1-2 12 TRBV11-2 TGTGCCAGCGGCCCGAGGGGACAGGGCTACACCTTC CASGPRGQGYTF
NA TRBD2 TRBJ2-2 17 TRBV11-2 TGTGCCAGCAGCTTGGGGACCGGGACTAGCGACACCGGGGAGCTGTTTTTT CASSLGTGTSDTGELFF
NA TRBD1 TRBJ1-3 16 TRBV19 TGTGCCAGTACCCCCGGGACAGCAAGCTCTGGAAACACCATATATTTT CASTPGTASSGNTIYF
once NA TRBJ1-5 12 TRBV29-1 TGCAGCGTAGAGACCCAGACAGGTGGCCAGCATTTT CSVETQTGGQHF
NA TRBD2 TRBJ2-1 15 TRBV11-3 TGTGCCAGCAGCGTGACTAGCGGGGGAGTCGATGAGCAGTTCTTC CASSVTSGGVDEQFF
NA NA TRBJ2-7 15 TRBV6-2/TRBV6-3 TGTGCCAGCAGTTACGACGGGGGACCCTCCTACGAGCAGTACTTC CASSYDGGPSYEQYF
few NA TRBJ2-2 22 TRBV21-1 TGTGCCAGCAGCAAAGTCGGAAAGGACCAGAAGGCTGGGAGACGTAACACCGGGGAGCTGTTTTTT CASSKVGKDQKAGRRNTGELFF
once TRBD1 TRBJ1-6 16 TRBV5-6 TGTGCCAGCAGCTTAAGGGACAGCTCCTATAATTCACCCCTCCACTTT CASSLRDSSYNSPLHF
NA NA TRBJ2-7 17 TRBV15 TGTGCCACCAGCAGAGAGCGGGGGCGGGTATCTCCTTACGAGCAGTACTTC CATSRERGRVSPYEQYF
NA NA TRBJ1-6 13 TRBV30 TGTGCCTGGAGTCGTGCCGGTAATTCACCCCTCCACTTT CAWSRAGNSPLHF
NA NA TRBJ1-3 15 TRBV6-5 TGTGCCAGCAGTTACTCTCAGGGCTCTGGAAACACCATATATTTT CASSYSQGSGNTIYF
NA NA TRBJ2-1 14 TRBV27 TGTGCCAGCAGACAGGGACGTACCTACAATGAGCAGTTCTTC CASRQGRTYNEQFF
NA NA TRBJ1-2 16 TRBV5-4 TGTGCCAGCGGCTCACCCCAGGGAATATCTAACTATGGCTACACCTTC CASGSPQGISNYGYTF
NA NA TRBJ1-2 11 TRBV11-2 TGTGCCAGCAGCGTTCGGGAGAGCTACACCTTC CASSVRESYTF
NA NA TRBJ1-2 15 TRBV4-3 TGCGCCAGCAGCCAAGAGGGACTTCTTAACTATGGCTACACCTTC CASSQEGLLNYGYTF
NA TRBD1 TRBJ2-1 14 TRBV7-2 TGTGCCAGCAGCTTTCTCCGACAGGGGAGTGAGCAGTTCTTC CASSFLRQGSEQFF
once NA TRBJ2-1 14 TRBV3-1/TRBV3-2 TGTGCCAGCAGCCATAGGGGGAGGGCATATGAGCAGTTCTTC CASSHRGRAYEQFF
NA TRBD1 TRBJ1-1 16 TRBV5-1 TGCGCCAGCAGCTTGGGGGTCAGGGGACAGGGCACTGAAGCTTTCTTT CASSLGVRGQGTEAFF
few NA TRBJ1-4 19 TRBV4-2 TGTGCCAGCAGCCAAGAAGGTTATCGCGGGGCTCAAACTAATGAAAAACTGTTTTTT CASSQEGYRGAQTNEKLFF
NA TRBD1 TRBJ1-1 15 TRBV7-9 TGTGCCAGCAGCTTAGAAGGGACAGGGTCTGTTCCAGCTTTCTTT CASSLEGTGSVPAFF
NA NA TRBJ2-1 14 TRBV7-9 TGTGCCAGCACCTTTATGGTTCAGGGGACTGAGCAGTTCTTC CASTFMVQGTEQFF
NA NA TRBJ1-1 11 TRBV20-1 TGCAGTGCTCAAGGACAGACTGAAGCTTTCTTT CSAQGQTEAFF
once TRBD1 TRBJ1-2 15 TRBV27 TGTGCCAGCACCCATACCGGGACAGGGGCGTCTGGCTACACCTTC CASTHTGTGASGYTF
NA TRBD1 TRBJ1-1 11 TRBV30 TGTGCCTGGGCGGGGACAGTTGAAGCTTTCTTT CAWAGTVEAFF
NA NA TRBJ1-2 13 TRBV14 TGTGCCAGCAGCACAGGGTGGCTCTATGGCTACACCTTC CASSTGWLYGYTF
NA NA TRBJ2-3 13 TRBV12-3/TRBV12-4 TGTGCCAGCAGCTTTTTGGCTGGAGATACGCAGTATTTT CASSFLAGDTQYF
NA NA TRBJ2-1 13 TRBV19 TGTGCCAGTAGCGTACTCGGGACTTCGGTCTTGTTCTTC CASSVLGTSVLFF
NA TRBD2 TRBJ2-7 21 TRBV6-2/TRBV6-3 TGTGCCAGCAGTTACCTTCTCATACTAGCGGGTCGCCCCCTTAGCTCCTACGAGCAGTACTTC CASSYLLILAGRPLSSYEQYF
once TRBD2 TRBJ2-1 18 TRBV7-8 TGTGCCAGCAGCCCCTACTCAACTAGCGGGGGGGCACTCAATGAGCAGTTCTTC CASSPYSTSGGALNEQFF
few NA TRBJ2-5 16 TRBV18 TGTGCCAGCTCACCACCATCGTCGACTGGCGAAGAGACCCAGTACTTC CASSPPSSTGEETQYF
NA NA TRBJ1-1 13 TRBV7-8 TGTGCCAGCAGATTGGCCCAGAACACTGAAGCTTTCTTT CASRLAQNTEAFF
NA NA TRBJ1-1 13 TRBV6-5 TGTGCCAGCAGTTCGTACCAAAGCGCTGAAGCTTTCTTT CASSSYQSAEAFF
NA TRBD1 TRBJ1-2 18 TRBV9 TGTGCCAGCAGCAGCGGAGGACAGGGGGGACATCACAACTATGGCTACACCTTC CASSSGGQGGHHNYGYTF
NA NA TRBJ1-3 16 TRBV7-2 TGTGCCAGCAGCGATTACAGGGCCCCCTCTGGAAACACCATATATTTT CASSDYRAPSGNTIYF
once NA TRBJ2-7 12 TRBV29-1 TGCAGCGTTGCACAGCTCCTCGGCGAGCAGTACTTC CSVAQLLGEQYF
few TRBD1 TRBJ1-6 16 TRBV19 TGTGCCAGTAGTAGAGGGACAGGGTCTCGAGATTCACCCCTCCACTTT CASSRGTGSRDSPLHF
NA TRBD2 TRBJ2-1 14 TRBV29-1 TGCAGCGCTAGCGCGTCTGCGGGAGGCAATGAGCAGTTCTTC CSASASAGGNEQFF
NA NA TRBJ1-5 12 TRBV6-6 TGTGCCAGCAGTTCTGGCAATCAGCCCCAGCATTTT CASSSGNQPQHF
NA TRBD1 TRBJ2-2 14 TRBV24-1 TGTGCCACCAGTGATCCAGGGGGCTTCGGGGAGCTGTTTTTT CATSDPGGFGELFF
NA TRBD2 TRBJ2-4 15 TRBV6-6 TGTGCCAGCAGTAGACTAGCGGGGGGCCCAAACATTCAGTACTTC CASSRLAGGPNIQYF
few NA TRBJ1-5 15 TRBV7-8 TGTGCCAGCAGTCCAGTCCCGACAGGAGTTATGCCCCAGCATTTT CASSPVPTGVMPQHF